A selection of T cell receptor beta chains follows, all from one sample in a study of blood T cell repertoires in COVID-19. Repertoires were generated with immunoSEQ multiplex PCR, while TCRdb's copy carries only in-frame clones and drops some. There are about 24,000 clones in the sample; roughly 89% occur only once, and 19% lies in the top ten. Material: peripheral blood. The source is a human donor in a cohort sampled during active COVID-19. Each CDR3 is given with its conserved first and last residue.

j_gene,v_gene,CDR3aa
TRBJ2-2,TRBV11-3,CASSLQAGGELFF
TRBJ1-3,TRBV5-8,CASSYGNTIYF
TRBJ2-2,TRBV11-2,CASSPLAGLTGELFF
TRBJ1-4,TRBV6-2/TRBV6-3,CASSPHLSTNEKLFF
TRBJ2-2,TRBV15,CATSRPLSTGTHTGELFF
TRBJ1-5,TRBV7-4,CASSVTGFYQPQHF
TRBJ2-1,TRBV11-2,CASSLDVYNEQFF
TRBJ1-6,TRBV19,CASKSEGDNSPLHF
TRBJ1-2,TRBV27,CASSPGLQGGGYTF
TRBJ2-2,TRBV9,CASSVAGLLNTGELFF
TRBJ2-5,TRBV4-2,CASSQDPAGGPKTQYF
TRBJ1-5,TRBV10-3,CAISDTKEGAGQPQHF
TRBJ2-6,TRBV18,CASSPGSGANVLTF
TRBJ1-6,TRBV9,CASRREGGSSYNSPLHF
TRBJ2-7,TRBV6-2/TRBV6-3,CASSTGLSSYEQYF
TRBJ1-6,TRBV5-5,CASSLDPGQGVSPLHF
TRBJ1-1,TRBV9,CASSAGSRGRTEAFF
TRBJ2-2,TRBV5-4,CASSTEGGVGELFF